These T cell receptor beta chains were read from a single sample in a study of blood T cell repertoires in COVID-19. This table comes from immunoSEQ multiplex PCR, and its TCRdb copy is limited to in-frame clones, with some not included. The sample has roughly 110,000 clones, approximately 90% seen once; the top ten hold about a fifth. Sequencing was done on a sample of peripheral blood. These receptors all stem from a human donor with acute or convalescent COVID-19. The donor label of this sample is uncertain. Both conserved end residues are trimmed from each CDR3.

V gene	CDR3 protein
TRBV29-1	SVKDTYYGYT
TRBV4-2	ASKKEGYGNTIY
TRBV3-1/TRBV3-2	ASSQGLGAGNTIY
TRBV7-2	ASSLLRGASTDTQY
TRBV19	ASSKPGRTMNTEAF
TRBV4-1	ASSLTGTSVEQY
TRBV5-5	ASSFGRNDEQY
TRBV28	ASRAPSGSTDTQY
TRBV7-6	ASSVQGSAGSGNTIY
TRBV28	ASRTTTVSRNQPQH
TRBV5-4	ASSLGGGLELTQY
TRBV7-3	ASSFTGGADIQY
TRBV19	ASSGLAGVQETQY
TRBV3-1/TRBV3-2	ASNSSGVIEQY
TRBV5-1	ASSGQGTTNEKLF
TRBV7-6	ASSLAETGNTIY
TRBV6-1	ASSEAGGVGNEKLF
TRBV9	ASSVSTPQAGANVLT
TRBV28	ASWTTTENYGYT
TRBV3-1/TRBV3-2	ASSQPAGGHYNEQF
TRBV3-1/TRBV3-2	ASSQDLAGTYNEQF
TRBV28	ASSPGGVRWAQH
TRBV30	AWVPLYNEQF
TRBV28	ASSPGGSETQY
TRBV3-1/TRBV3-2	ASSQDESPLAKNIQY
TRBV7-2	ASSSGQATEAF
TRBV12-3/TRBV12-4	ASSFGEPGYT
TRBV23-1	ASRRDSETTNEKLF
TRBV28	ASSQGLAGVRDTQY
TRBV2	ASSEDYNTDTQY